This T cell receptor (beta chain) was found in a study of radiotherapy plus CTLA-4 blockade in lung cancer. The CDR3 loop spans 14 amino acids. Looked up from germline, CDR1 is SGHVS and CDR2 is FNYEAQ. Trimming took 1 base from V and 2 from J; bases not matched to a gene: 1. Profiling relied on immunoSEQ multiplex PCR, and the TCRdb table lists in-frame clones only, not all of them. Among tens of thousands of clones, about 88% were seen once, and the ten largest hold around 7.6%. The J gene is TRBJ2-7, the V gene TRBV7-6; TRBD2 agrees at 8 bases. This clonotype was sampled from a human donor with non-small cell lung cancer whose response to radiotherapy plus ipilimumab could not be evaluated. Sequencing used peripheral blood, obtained from a patient treated with radiotherapy plus ipilimumab. CDR3 nucleotides: TGTGCCAGCAGCTTAGATAGCGGGGCCTACGAGCAGTACTTC. Encoded protein: CASSLDSGAYEQYF.